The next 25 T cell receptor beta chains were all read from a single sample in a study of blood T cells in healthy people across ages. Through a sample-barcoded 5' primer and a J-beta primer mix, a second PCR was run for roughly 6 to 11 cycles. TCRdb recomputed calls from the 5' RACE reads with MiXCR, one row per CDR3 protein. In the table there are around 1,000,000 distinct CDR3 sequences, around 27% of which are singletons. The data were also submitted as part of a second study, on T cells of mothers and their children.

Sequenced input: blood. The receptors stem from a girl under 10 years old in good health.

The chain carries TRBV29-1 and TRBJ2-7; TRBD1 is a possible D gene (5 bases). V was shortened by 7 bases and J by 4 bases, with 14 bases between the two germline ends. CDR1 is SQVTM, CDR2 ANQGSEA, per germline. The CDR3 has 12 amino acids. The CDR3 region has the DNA TGCAGCGCCATCTCCGACAGATACGAGCAGTACTTC. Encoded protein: CSAISDRYEQYF.

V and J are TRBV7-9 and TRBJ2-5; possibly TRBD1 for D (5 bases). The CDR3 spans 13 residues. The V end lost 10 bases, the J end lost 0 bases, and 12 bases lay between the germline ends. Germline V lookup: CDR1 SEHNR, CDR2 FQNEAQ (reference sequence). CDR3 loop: CATTHRYQETQYF. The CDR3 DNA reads TGTGCCACTACGCACAGGTACCAAGAGACCCAGTACTTC.

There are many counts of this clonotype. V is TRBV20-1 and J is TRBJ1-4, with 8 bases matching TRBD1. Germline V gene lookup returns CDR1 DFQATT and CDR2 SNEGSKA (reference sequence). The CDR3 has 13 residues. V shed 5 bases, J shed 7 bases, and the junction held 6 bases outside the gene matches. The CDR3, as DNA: TGCAGTGCTCAGGACAGGGTGGGTGAAAAACTGTTTTTT. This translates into CSAQDRVGEKLFF.

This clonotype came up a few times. CDR3 coding DNA: TGTGCCAGCAGCCCCTACGTCTCCCAGGGAGGGGAGCAGTACTTC. Translation: CASSPYVSQGGEQYF. This sequence joins TRBV3-1 and TRBJ2-5; 7 bases map to TRBD2. The CDR3 totals 15 residues. The ends lost 4 bases at V and 11 bases at J; junction bases unmatched: 16. CDR1 is LGHDT, CDR2 YNNKEL, per germline (reference sequence).

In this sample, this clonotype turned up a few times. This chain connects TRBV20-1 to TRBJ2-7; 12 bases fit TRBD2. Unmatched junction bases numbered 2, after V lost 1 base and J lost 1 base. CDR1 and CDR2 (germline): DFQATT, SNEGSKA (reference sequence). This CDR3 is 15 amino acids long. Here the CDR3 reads CSARASGRVSYEQYF. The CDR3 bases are TGCAGTGCTAGAGCTAGCGGGAGGGTGTCCTACGAGCAGTACTTC.

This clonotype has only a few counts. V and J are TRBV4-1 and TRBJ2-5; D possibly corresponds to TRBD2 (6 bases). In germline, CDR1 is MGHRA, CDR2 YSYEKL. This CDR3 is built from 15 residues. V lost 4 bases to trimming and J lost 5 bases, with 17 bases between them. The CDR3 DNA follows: TGCGCCAGCAGCCCCTCGGGCGGGAACGTGGAGACCCAGTACTTC. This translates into CASSPSGGNVETQYF.

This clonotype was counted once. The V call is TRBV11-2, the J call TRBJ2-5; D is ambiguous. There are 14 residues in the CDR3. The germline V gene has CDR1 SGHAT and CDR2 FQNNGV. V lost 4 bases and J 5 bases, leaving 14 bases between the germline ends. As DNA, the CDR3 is TGTGCCAGCAGCTATGGCCCAGTGGGCGAGACCCAGTACTTC. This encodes CASSYGPVGETQYF.

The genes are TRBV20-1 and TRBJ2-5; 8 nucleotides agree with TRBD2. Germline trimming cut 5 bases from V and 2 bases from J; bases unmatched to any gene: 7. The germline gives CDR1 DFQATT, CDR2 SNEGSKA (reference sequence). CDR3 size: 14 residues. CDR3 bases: TGCAGTGCTGCTCTTGAGCGGGGGCAAGAGACCCAGTACTTC. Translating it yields CSAALERGQETQYF.

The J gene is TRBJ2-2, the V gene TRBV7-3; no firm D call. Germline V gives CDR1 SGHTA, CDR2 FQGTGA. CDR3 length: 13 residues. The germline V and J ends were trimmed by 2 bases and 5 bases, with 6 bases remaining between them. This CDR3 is CASSLPETGELFF. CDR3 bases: TGTGCCAGCAGCTTACCCGAAACCGGGGAGCTGTTTTTT. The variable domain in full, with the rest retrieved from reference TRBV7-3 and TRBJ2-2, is GAGVSQTPSNKVTEKGKYVELRCDPISGHTALYWYRQSLGQGPEFLIYFQGTGAADDSGLPNDRFFAVRPEGSVSTLKIQRTERGDSAVYLCASSLPETGELFFGEGSRLTVL.

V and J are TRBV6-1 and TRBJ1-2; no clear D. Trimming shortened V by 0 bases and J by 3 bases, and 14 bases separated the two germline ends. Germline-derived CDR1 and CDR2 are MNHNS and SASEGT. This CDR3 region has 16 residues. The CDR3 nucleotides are TGTGCCAGCAGTGAAGCGCCGGAGGGTATGCACTATGGCTACACCTTC. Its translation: CASSEAPEGMHYGYTF.

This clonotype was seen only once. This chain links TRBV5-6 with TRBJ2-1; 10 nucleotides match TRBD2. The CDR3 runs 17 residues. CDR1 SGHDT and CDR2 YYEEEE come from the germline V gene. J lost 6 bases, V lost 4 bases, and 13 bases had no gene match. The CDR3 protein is CASSLGLLAGVSNEQFF. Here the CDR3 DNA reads TGTGCCAGCAGCCTCGGCCTTCTAGCGGGAGTGAGCAATGAGCAGTTCTTC. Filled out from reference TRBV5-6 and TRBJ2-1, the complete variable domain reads DAGVTQSPTHLIKTRGQQVTLRCSPKSGHDTVSWYQQALGQGPQFIFQYYEEEERQRGNFPDRFSGHQFPNYSSELNVNALLLGDSALYLCASSLGLLAGVSNEQFFGPGTRLTVL.

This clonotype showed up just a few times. CDR3 protein: CSARTETGPYNEQFF. Written as DNA, the CDR3 is TGCAGTGCTAGGACGGAGACAGGGCCCTACAATGAGCAGTTCTTC. The V and J genes are TRBV20-1 and TRBJ2-1; 7 positions agree with TRBD1. The junction had 7 bases not matched to a gene; V was cut back by 3 bases and J by 2 bases. Germline CDR1 and CDR2: DFQATT and SNEGSKA (reference sequence). There are 15 residues in the CDR3.

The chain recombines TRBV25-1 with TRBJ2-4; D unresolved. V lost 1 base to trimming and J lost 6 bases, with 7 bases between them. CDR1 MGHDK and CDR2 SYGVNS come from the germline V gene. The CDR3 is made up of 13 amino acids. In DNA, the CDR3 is TGTGCCAGCAGTGAATCTTATGGAAACATTCAGTACTTC. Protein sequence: CASSESYGNIQYF.

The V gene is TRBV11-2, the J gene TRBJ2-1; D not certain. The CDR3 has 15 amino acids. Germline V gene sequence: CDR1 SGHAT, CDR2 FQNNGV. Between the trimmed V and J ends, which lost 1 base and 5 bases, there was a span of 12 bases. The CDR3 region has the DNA TGTGCCAGCAGCTTAGCCAGACTTCAAAACAATGAGCAGTTCTTC. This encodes CASSLARLQNNEQFF.

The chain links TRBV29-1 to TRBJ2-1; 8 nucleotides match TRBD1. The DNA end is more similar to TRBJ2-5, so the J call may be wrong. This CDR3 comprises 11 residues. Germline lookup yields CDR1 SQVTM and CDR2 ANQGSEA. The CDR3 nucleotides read TGCAGCCAGGGGGCGGGGGAGACCCAGTACTTC. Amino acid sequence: CSQGAGETQYF.

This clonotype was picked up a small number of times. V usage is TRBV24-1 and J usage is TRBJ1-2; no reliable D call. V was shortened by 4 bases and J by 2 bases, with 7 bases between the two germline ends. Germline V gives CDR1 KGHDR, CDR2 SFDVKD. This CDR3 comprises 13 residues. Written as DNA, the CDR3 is TGTGCCACCAGTGAGGACTGGAACTATGGCTACACCTTC. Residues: CATSEDWNYGYTF.

Here the CDR3 DNA reads TGCGCCAGCAGCCAGACTAGTCCCAATGAGCAGTTCTTC. Translating it yields CASSQTSPNEQFF. This sequence joins TRBV4-1 and TRBJ2-1; a weak D match, TRBD2 (6 bases). The CDR3 extends over 13 amino acids. Looked up from germline, CDR1 is MGHRA and CDR2 is YSYEKL. The ends were cut back, 3 bases at V and 6 bases at J, with 9 bases in the middle.

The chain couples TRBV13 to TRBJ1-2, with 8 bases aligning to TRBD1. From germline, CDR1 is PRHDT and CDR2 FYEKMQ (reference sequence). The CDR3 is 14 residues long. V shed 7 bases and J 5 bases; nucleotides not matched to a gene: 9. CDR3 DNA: TGTGCCAGCACGCTCGGGACAGGCCTTTATGGCTACACCTTC. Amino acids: CASTLGTGLYGYTF.

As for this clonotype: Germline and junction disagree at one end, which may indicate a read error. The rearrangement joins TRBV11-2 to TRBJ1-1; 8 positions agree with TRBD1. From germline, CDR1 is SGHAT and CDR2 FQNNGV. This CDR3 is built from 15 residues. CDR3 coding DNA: TGTGCCAGCAGCCTAGATGCAGGGACAGGAGAAGAAGCTTTCTTT. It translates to CASSLDAGTGEEAFF.

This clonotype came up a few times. Here the CDR3 reads CASSSRDRANEKLFF. The CDR3 nucleotides are TGTGCCAGCAGTTCTCGGGACAGGGCTAATGAAAAACTGTTTTTT. This sequence joins TRBV28 and TRBJ1-4; 9 nucleotides align to TRBD1. Germline loops: CDR1 MDHEN, CDR2 SYDVKM. The trim removed 4 bases at V and 3 bases at J, leaving 3 bases unmatched. The CDR3 is 15 amino acids.

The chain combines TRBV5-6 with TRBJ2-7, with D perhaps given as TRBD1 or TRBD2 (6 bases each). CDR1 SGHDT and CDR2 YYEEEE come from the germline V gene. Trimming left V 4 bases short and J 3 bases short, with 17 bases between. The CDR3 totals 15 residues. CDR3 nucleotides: TGTGCCAGCAGCCTGATAGGAGGGGGAAACTACGAGCAGTACTTC. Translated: CASSLIGGGNYEQYF.

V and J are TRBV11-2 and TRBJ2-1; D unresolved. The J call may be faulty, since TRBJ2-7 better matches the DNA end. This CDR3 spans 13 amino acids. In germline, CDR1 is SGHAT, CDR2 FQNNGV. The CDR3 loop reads CATTASSYNEQYF. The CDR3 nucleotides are TGTGCCACCACAGCGAGCTCCTACAATGAGCAGTACTTC.

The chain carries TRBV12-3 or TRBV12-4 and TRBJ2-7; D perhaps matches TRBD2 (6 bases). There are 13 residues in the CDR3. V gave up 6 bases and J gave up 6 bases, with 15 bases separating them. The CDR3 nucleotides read TGTGCCAGCAGCAGGACCGGAGGGGCCGAGCAGTACTTC. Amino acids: CASSRTGGAEQYF.

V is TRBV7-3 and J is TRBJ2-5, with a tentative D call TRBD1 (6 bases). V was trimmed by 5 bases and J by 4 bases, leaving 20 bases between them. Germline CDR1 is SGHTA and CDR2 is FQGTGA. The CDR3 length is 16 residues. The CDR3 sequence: CASSHGNRERGETQYF. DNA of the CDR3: TGTGCCAGCAGCCACGGGAACAGGGAGAGAGGAGAGACCCAGTACTTC.

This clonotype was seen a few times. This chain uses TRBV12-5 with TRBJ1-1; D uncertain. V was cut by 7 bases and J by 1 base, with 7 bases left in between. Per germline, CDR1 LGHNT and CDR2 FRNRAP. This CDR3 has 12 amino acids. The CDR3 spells CASVGRNTEAFF. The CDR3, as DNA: TGTGCTAGTGTAGGGCGGAACACTGAAGCTTTCTTT.